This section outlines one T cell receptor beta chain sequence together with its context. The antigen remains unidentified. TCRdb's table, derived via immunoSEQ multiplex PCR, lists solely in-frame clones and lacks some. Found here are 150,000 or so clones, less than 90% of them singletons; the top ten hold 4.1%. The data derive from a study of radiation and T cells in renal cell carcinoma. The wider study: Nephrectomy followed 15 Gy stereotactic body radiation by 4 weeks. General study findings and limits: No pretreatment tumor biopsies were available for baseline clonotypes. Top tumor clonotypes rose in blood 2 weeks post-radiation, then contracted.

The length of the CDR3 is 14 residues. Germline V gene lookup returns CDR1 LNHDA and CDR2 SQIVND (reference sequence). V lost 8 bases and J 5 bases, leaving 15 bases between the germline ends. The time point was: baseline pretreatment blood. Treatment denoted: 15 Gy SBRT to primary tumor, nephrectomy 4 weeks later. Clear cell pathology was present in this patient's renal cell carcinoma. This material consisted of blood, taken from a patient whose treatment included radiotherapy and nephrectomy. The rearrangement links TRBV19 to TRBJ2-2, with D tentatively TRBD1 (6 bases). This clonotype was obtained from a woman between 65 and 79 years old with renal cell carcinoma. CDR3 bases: TGTGCCAGTTGGAAACAGGGTAAAACCGGGGAGCTGTTTTTT. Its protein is CASWKQGKTGELFF. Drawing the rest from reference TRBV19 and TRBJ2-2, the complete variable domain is DGGITQSPKYLFRKEGQNVTLSCEQNLNHDAMYWYRQDPGQGLRLIYYSQIVNDFQKGDIAEGYSVSREKKESFPLTVTSAQKNPTAFYLCASWKQGKTGELFFGEGSRLTVL.